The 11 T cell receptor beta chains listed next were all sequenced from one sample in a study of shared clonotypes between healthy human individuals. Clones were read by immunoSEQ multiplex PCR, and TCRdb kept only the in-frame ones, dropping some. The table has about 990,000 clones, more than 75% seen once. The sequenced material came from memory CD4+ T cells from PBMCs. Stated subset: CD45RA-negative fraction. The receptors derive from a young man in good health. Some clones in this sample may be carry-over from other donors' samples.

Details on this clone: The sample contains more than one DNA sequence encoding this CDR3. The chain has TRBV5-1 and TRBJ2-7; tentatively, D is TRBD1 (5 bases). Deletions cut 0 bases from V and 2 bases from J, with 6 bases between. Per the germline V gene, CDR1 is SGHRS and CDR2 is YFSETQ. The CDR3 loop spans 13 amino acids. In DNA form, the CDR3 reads TGCGCCAGCAGCTTGGAAGGGGCCTACGAGCAGTACTTC. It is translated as CASSLEGAYEQYF.

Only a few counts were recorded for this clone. CDR3 protein: CASSRPGQSYGYTF. The CDR3 DNA reads TGCGCCAGCAGCCGACCGGGACAGTCCTATGGCTACACCTTC. The chain has TRBV4-3 and TRBJ1-2; 7 nucleotides agree with TRBD1. The CDR3 runs to 14 residues. Germline V gene lookup returns CDR1 LGHNA and CDR2 YSLEER. Unmatched junction bases numbered 6, after V lost 4 bases and J lost 4 bases.

This chain's CDR3 is CASSQVSQETQYF. In DNA form, the CDR3 reads TGTGCCAGCAGCCAAGTAAGCCAAGAGACCCAGTACTTC. The chain carries TRBV4-2 and TRBJ2-5, with D uncertain. V lost 1 base to trimming and J lost 1 base, with 4 bases between them. Per the germline V gene, CDR1 is LGHNA and CDR2 is YNFKEQ. The CDR3 spans 13 residues.

The CDR3 DNA sequence: TGTGCCAGCAGGAGCAGGATTAACTCCTACGAGCAGTACTTC. Translating it yields CASRSRINSYEQYF. The chain has TRBV6-1 and TRBJ2-7; D gene unclear. Trimming pared 6 bases from V and 0 bases from J, leaving 12 bases between. This CDR3 contains 14 residues. In germline, CDR1 is MNHNS, CDR2 SASEGT.

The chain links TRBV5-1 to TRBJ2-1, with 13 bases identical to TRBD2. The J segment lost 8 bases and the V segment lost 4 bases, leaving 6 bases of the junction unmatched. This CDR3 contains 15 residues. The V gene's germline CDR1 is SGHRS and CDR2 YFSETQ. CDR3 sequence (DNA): TGCGCCAGCAGCCGTGGGACTAGCGGGAACCATGAGCAGTTCTTC. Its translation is CASSRGTSGNHEQFF.

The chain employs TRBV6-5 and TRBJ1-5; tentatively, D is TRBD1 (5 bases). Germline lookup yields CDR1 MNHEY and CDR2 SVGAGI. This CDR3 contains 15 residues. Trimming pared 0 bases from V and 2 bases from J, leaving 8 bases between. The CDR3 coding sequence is TGTGCCAGCAGTTACTCTGGCAGGGGCAATCAGCCCCAGCATTTT. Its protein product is CASSYSGRGNQPQHF.

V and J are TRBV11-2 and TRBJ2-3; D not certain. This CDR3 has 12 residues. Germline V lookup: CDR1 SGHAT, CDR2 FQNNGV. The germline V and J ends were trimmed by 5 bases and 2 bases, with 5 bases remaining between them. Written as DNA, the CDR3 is TGTGCCAGCAGCACCTTCACAGATACGCAGTATTTT. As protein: CASSTFTDTQYF. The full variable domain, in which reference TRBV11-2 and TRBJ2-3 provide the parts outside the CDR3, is EAGVAQSPRYKIIEKRQSVAFWCNPISGHATLYWYQQILGQGPKLLIQFQNNGVVDDSQLPKDRFSAERLKGVDSTLKIQPAKLEDSAVYLCASSTFTDTQYFGPGTRLTVL.

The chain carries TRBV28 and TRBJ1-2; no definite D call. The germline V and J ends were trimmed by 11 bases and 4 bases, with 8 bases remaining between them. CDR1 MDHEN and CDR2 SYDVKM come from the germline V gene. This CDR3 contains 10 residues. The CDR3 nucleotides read TGTGCCGTAGGGCCCTATGGCTACACCTTC. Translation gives CAVGPYGYTF.

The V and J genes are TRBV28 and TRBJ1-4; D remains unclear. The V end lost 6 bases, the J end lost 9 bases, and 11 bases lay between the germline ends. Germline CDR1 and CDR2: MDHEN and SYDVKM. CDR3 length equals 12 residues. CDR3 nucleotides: TGTGCCAGCAGGCCAACGACCCAAAAACTGTTTTTT. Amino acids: CASRPTTQKLFF.

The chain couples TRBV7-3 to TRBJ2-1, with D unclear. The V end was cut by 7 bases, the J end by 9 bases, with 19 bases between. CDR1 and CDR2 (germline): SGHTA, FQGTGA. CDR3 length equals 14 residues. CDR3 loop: CASTPGLPSSEQFF. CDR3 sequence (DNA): TGTGCCAGCACCCCCGGGTTACCTTCAAGTGAGCAGTTCTTC.

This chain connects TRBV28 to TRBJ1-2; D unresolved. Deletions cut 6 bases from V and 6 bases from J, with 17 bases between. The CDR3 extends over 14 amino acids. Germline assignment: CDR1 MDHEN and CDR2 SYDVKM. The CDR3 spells CASSPGFQLDGYTF. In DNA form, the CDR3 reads TGTGCCAGCAGCCCGGGGTTCCAATTAGATGGCTACACCTTC.